These 21 T cell receptor beta chains were all obtained from the same sample, sequenced in a study of Graves' ophthalmopathy and Graves' hyperthyroidism. RNA served as the template for amplifying TCR beta CDR3 regions. HTBI-primed first-round RT-PCR preceded second-round multiplex PCR. TCRdb re-called the multiplex PCR reads through MiXCR, storing one row per CDR3 protein. This repertoire shows approximately 45,000 distinct CDR3 sequences, about 50% found once; its top ten account for 23%. Sequenced input: peripheral blood. These receptors originate from an adult man with Graves' ophthalmopathy.

This rearrangement joins TRBV15 to TRBJ2-3; 9 nucleotides line up with TRBD2. The V gene's germline CDR1 is LNHNV and CDR2 YYDKDF (reference sequence). The CDR3 covers 15 residues. V was clipped by 1 base and J by 4 bases; unmatched bases: 3. CDR3 bases: TGTGCCACCAGCAGAGTGGCGGGAGGGTCAGATACGCAGTATTTT. Translation gives CATSRVAGGSDTQYF.

The gene calls are TRBV5-4 and TRBJ2-2, with D possibly TRBD1 on 6 matching bases. Germline-derived CDR1 and CDR2 are SGHNT and YYREEE (reference sequence). Trimming stripped 4 bases from V and 3 bases from J, with 13 bases between. The CDR3 is made up of 15 amino acids. The CDR3 nucleotides read TGTGCCAGCAGCCTGGACCAGGGGTACACCGGGGAGCTGTTTTTT. It codes for CASSLDQGYTGELFF. Using reference TRBV5-4 and TRBJ2-2 for the parts outside the CDR3, the full variable domain is ETGVTQSPTHLIKTRGQQVTLRCSSQSGHNTVSWYQQALGQGPQFIFQYYREEENGRGNFPPRFSGLQFPNYSSELNVNALELDDSALYLCASSLDQGYTGELFFGEGSRLTVL.

This clonotype was seen many times. The V and J genes are TRBV30 and TRBJ1-4; D ambiguous. The CDR3 is 11 amino acids. Germline CDR1 reads GTSNPN; CDR2 reads SVGIG (reference sequence). The V gene lost 1 base and the J gene lost 8 bases, with 5 bases spanning the gap. DNA for the CDR3: TGTGCCTGGAGTGCCGGCGAAAAACTGTTTTTT. Its translation: CAWSAGEKLFF.

This clonotype occurred a few times. The chain recombines TRBV20-1 with TRBJ1-1; 7 nucleotides align to TRBD1. Unmatched junction bases numbered 5, after V lost 6 bases and J lost 4 bases. CDR1 and CDR2 from the germline V gene are DFQATT and SNEGSKA (reference sequence). This CDR3 region has 12 residues. The CDR3 loop reads CSAQGGSTEAFF. As DNA, the CDR3 is TGCAGTGCCCAGGGGGGGAGCACTGAAGCTTTCTTT.

This clonotype was observed many times. The genes are TRBV19 and TRBJ1-2, with 7 nucleotides matching TRBD1. The CDR3 consists of 15 residues. Germline V gene sequence: CDR1 LNHDA, CDR2 SQIVND (reference sequence). After removal of 5 bases from V and 4 bases from J, the junction contained 10 bases not matched to a gene. CDR3 sequence: CASSDGQGVGYGYTF. CDR3 bases: TGTGCCAGTAGTGATGGGCAGGGGGTCGGCTATGGCTACACCTTC.

A single count supports this clonotype. The chain recombines TRBV6-1 with TRBJ1-5; the D gene is possibly TRBD1 (6 bases). Germline V gene sequence: CDR1 MNHNS, CDR2 SASEGT. V was cut by 4 bases and J by 2 bases, with 15 bases left in between. This CDR3 region has 16 residues. This chain's CDR3 is CASSVDRSVGNQPQHF. The CDR3 DNA follows: TGTGCCAGCAGTGTAGACAGGTCAGTTGGCAATCAGCCCCAGCATTTT.

With respect to this clonotype: This may be a read error, as it is one base from a much larger clone. The chain couples TRBV6-2 or TRBV6-3 to TRBJ2-7; no definite D call. In germline, CDR1 is MNHEY, CDR2 SVGEGT. This CDR3 region has 11 residues. Trimming cost V 4 bases and J 7 bases, with 8 bases left between them. The CDR3 reads CASSSAWEQYF. The CDR3 region has the DNA TGTGCCAGCAGTTCCGCGTGGGAGCAGTACTTC.

The chain is built from TRBV7-9 and TRBJ1-1, with 9 bases fitting TRBD1. With V trimmed by 10 bases and J by 6 bases, 9 bases remained unmatched. The V gene's germline CDR1 is SEHNR and CDR2 FQNEAQ (reference sequence). CDR3 length: 13 residues. The CDR3, as DNA: TGTGCCACCGGAAACAGGGGGCAAGCTGAAGCTTTCTTT. It codes for CATGNRGQAEAFF.

This clonotype was counted once. This chain joins TRBV5-8 and TRBJ2-7; 9 bases are a match to TRBD1. CDR1 is SGHTS, CDR2 YDEGEE, per germline. CDR3 length: 14 amino acids. V was clipped by 2 bases and J by 3 bases; unmatched bases: 3. CDR3 sequence: CASSFWTGVYEQYF. The CDR3 bases are TGTGCCAGCAGCTTTTGGACAGGGGTCTACGAGCAGTACTTC.

This clonotype was recorded at least ten times. V gene TRBV5-5 combines with J gene TRBJ2-7, with 9 bases aligning to TRBD1. Unmatched junction bases numbered 11, after V lost 3 bases and J lost 7 bases. The CDR3 loop spans 15 amino acids. Looked up from germline, CDR1 is SGHKS and CDR2 is YYEKEE (reference sequence). CDR3 sequence reads: CASSSAGTGLLEQYF. CDR3 DNA: TGTGCCAGCAGCTCTGCAGGGACAGGGCTTTTGGAGCAGTACTTC.

Notes on this clonotype: Sequence at one end of the junction differs from germline and may be a read error. The chain combines TRBV4-1 with TRBJ1-3, with a possible D match to TRBD1 (6 bases). The germline gives CDR1 MGHRA, CDR2 YSYEKL. This CDR3 is built from 17 residues. The CDR3 region is CASSQGRGAGAGDTIHF. The CDR3 DNA reads as TGCGCCAGCAGCCAAGGGCGGGGGGCTGGGGCTGGAGACACCATACATTTT.

In this sample, this clonotype turned up many times. The J gene is TRBJ2-1, the V gene TRBV20-1; 8 positions agree with TRBD1. V dropped 3 bases and J dropped 0; count of bases not matched to a gene: 10. Germline CDR1 is DFQATT and CDR2 is SNEGSKA (reference sequence). The CDR3 consists of 17 residues. The CDR3 coding sequence is TGCAGTGCTAGGGGAGGACAGGGATCAAACTCCTACAATGAGCAGTTCTTC. Protein sequence: CSARGGQGSNSYNEQFF.

The V and J genes are TRBV3-1 and TRBJ1-1, with 7 bases matching TRBD1. The CDR3 sequence is 14 residues long. V lost 1 base, J lost 7 bases, and 6 bases stayed unmatched. CDR1 LGHDT and CDR2 YNNKEL come from the germline V gene (reference sequence). In DNA form, the CDR3 reads TGTGCCAGCAGCCAAGGACAGGGCAGGGGTGAAGCTTTCTTT. This translates into CASSQGQGRGEAFF.

The gene calls are TRBV20-1 and TRBJ2-1, with D unresolved. The CDR3 runs to 15 residues. Between the trimmed V and J ends, which lost 3 bases and 4 bases, there was a span of 16 bases. The germline V gene has CDR1 DFQATT and CDR2 SNEGSKA (reference sequence). CDR3 sequence (DNA): TGCAGTGCTAGTAGGAGAGACGACCCATACAATGAGCAGTTCTTC. This translates into CSASRRDDPYNEQFF.

This clonotype was observed at least ten times. This rearrangement joins TRBV28 to TRBJ2-7; D is unclear. Between the trimmed V and J ends, which lost 5 bases and 3 bases, there was a span of 11 bases. Germline CDR1 MDHEN, CDR2 SYDVKM. The CDR3 loop spans 13 amino acids. CDR3 bases: TGTGCCAGCAGTGTCCACGGAAACTACGAGCAGTACTTC. Residues: CASSVHGNYEQYF.

This clonotype was counted many times. The CDR3, as DNA: TGTGCCAGCAGCCCGGGACGGCTAAGCACAGATACGCAGTATTTT. Residues: CASSPGRLSTDTQYF. The chain is built from TRBV28 and TRBJ2-3; the D gene could be TRBD1 or TRBD2 (5 bases each). The CDR3 runs 15 residues. V was shortened by 6 bases and J by 0 bases, with 13 bases between the two germline ends. Germline V gene sequence: CDR1 MDHEN, CDR2 SYDVKM.

V and J are TRBV10-2 and TRBJ2-7; D may be TRBD2 (6 bases). V was shortened by 3 bases and J by 2 bases, with 11 bases between the two germline ends. The CDR3 loop spans 14 amino acids. CDR1 and CDR2 (germline): WSHSY, SAAADI. The CDR3 protein is CASSEGTSTYEQYF. DNA for the CDR3: TGCGCCAGCAGTGAAGGGACTTCAACCTACGAGCAGTACTTC.

The rearrangement links TRBV19 to TRBJ2-4; D gene uncertain. V dropped 5 bases and J dropped 1 base, with 9 bases sitting between them. Germline CDR1 LNHDA, CDR2 SQIVND (reference sequence). The CDR3 sequence is 14 residues long. In nucleotides, the CDR3 is TGTGCCAGTAGTCCCTCCTTGGCCAAAAACATTCAGTACTTC. This encodes CASSPSLAKNIQYF. Together with reference TRBV19 and TRBJ2-4, the CDR3 gives the full variable domain: DGGITQSPKYLFRKEGQNVTLSCEQNLNHDAMYWYRQDPGQGLRLIYYSQIVNDFQKGDIAEGYSVSREKKESFPLTVTSAQKNPTAFYLCASSPSLAKNIQYFGAGTRLSVL.

This rearrangement joins TRBV25-1 to TRBJ2-5; tentative D call: TRBD2 (7 bases). This CDR3 is 15 amino acids long. The germline V gene encodes CDR1 MGHDK and CDR2 SYGVNS. The V end lost 0 bases, the J end lost 5 bases, and 13 bases lay between the germline ends. In DNA form, the CDR3 reads TGTGCCAGCAGTGAATACGGGGGGCCTGGGGAGACCCAGTACTTC. Amino acids: CASSEYGGPGETQYF.

In the case of this clonotype: A much larger clonotype is one base distant, so this may be a read error. No DNA is shown, since the ends of the CDR3 on it are uncertain; the CDR3 is the one TCRdb lists. The rearrangement uses TRBV28 and TRBJ1-2. Germline V gene data show CDR1 as MDHEN and CDR2 as SYDVKM. Inclusive of both ends, the CDR3 amounts to 11 amino acids. The CDR3 here is CASTVGPGNTF.

The chain joins TRBV7-9 to TRBJ1-2, with TRBD1 matching over 8 bases. CDR1 and CDR2 from the germline V gene are SEHNR and FQNEAQ (reference sequence). The junction had 4 bases not matched to a gene; V was cut back by 6 bases and J by 4 bases. CDR3 length: 13 residues. The CDR3 DNA sequence: TGTGCCAGCAGACCTGGACAGGGCTATGGCTACACCTTC. Translating gives CASRPGQGYGYTF.